These 7 T cell receptor beta chains were sequenced from one sample in a study of CD8 T cells in ankylosing spondylitis. A single record per CDR3 protein comes from TCRdb applying MiXCR to the 5' RACE reads. The profile shows about 160,000 distinct CDR3 sequences, around 9.6% of them singletons. The sequenced material came from blood, either unsorted or a sorted T cell fraction (not recorded which). The receptors here all came from a female donor with ankylosing spondylitis or in good health (not recorded which).

This sequence joins TRBV4-2 and TRBJ2-7; D gene unclear. CDR1 is LGHNA and CDR2 is YNFKEQ in the germline V gene. This CDR3 is 14 amino acids long. Trimming shortened V by 2 bases and J by 7 bases, and 15 bases separated the two germline ends. In DNA, the CDR3 is TGTGCCAGCAGCCAAACCGGACCGCTCGGGGAGCAGTACTTC. Encoded protein: CASSQTGPLGEQYF.

This clonotype has a handful of counts. The J gene is TRBJ2-1, the V gene TRBV20-1, with D uncertain. V dropped 6 bases and J dropped 4 bases, with 13 bases sitting between them. CDR1 is DFQATT and CDR2 is SNEGSKA in the germline V gene (reference sequence). The CDR3 spans 13 residues. CDR3 amino acids: CSAARLGYNEQFF. The CDR3 coding sequence is TGCAGTGCCGCGCGACTGGGATACAATGAGCAGTTCTTC.

This clonotype was seen more than once but under ten times. The genes are TRBV5-1 and TRBJ2-7; 9 bases are a match to TRBD2. Germline-derived CDR1 and CDR2 are SGHRS and YFSETQ. This CDR3 is 16 amino acids long. With 1 base clipped from V and 5 bases from J, the junction kept 10 bases outside the gene matches. CDR3 residues: CASSLTPPAGGNEQYF. CDR3 bases: TGCGCCAGCAGCTTGACCCCACCAGCGGGAGGCAACGAGCAGTACTTC.

This clonotype has only a few counts. V usage is TRBV4-1 and J usage is TRBJ2-1; a weak D match, TRBD1 (6 bases). V lost 4 bases and J 6 bases, leaving 25 bases between the germline ends. The CDR3 is made up of 18 amino acids. Germline CDR1 is MGHRA and CDR2 is YSYEKL. Here the CDR3 DNA reads TGCGCCAGCAGCCCGCTCCTATACCGGGACACTAGGCCCAATGAGCAGTTCTTC. Its protein product is CASSPLLYRDTRPNEQFF.

This clonotype was counted between two and nine times. V usage is TRBV24-1 and J usage is TRBJ2-3; 8 bases line up with TRBD1. The CDR3 covers 17 residues. In germline, CDR1 is KGHDR, CDR2 SFDVKD. V trimming: 4 bases; J trimming: 3 bases; junction bases outside the gene matches: 11. The chain's CDR3 is CATSESGTGKRTDTQYF. As DNA, the CDR3 is TGTGCCACCAGTGAATCCGGGACAGGAAAGAGGACAGATACGCAGTATTTT.

This clonotype was counted only a few times. The rearrangement joins TRBV5-6 to TRBJ2-1; 13 bases are a match to TRBD2. With V trimmed by 0 bases and J by 7 bases, 4 bases remained unmatched. This CDR3 has 16 amino acids. Germline CDR1 reads SGHDT; CDR2 reads YYEEEE. The CDR3 sequence: CASSLETSGRFNEQFF. The CDR3 bases are TGTGCCAGCAGCTTGGAGACTAGCGGGAGGTTTAATGAGCAGTTCTTC.

This clonotype was counted a few times. The chain has TRBV4-3 and TRBJ2-2; D gene uncertain. Germline values: CDR1 LGHNA, CDR2 YSLEER. CDR3 length: 13 residues. Trimming pared 3 bases from V and 1 base from J, leaving 3 bases between. The CDR3 is CASSHRNTGELFF. CDR3 in DNA: TGCGCCAGCAGCCACCGGAACACCGGGGAGCTGTTTTTT.